This TCR beta chain was found in a study of technical replicates of blood from several donors. Clones were read by immunoSEQ multiplex PCR, and TCRdb kept only the in-frame ones, dropping some. The repertoire holds around 76,000 clones, 95% to 98% seen once, with 0.2% to 0.25% in the top ten. Trimming removed 11 bases at V and 5 bases at J, with 14 bases between. This CDR3 is 12 amino acids long. Germline V gene sequence: CDR1 SGHVT, CDR2 SQSDAQ. The TCR originated in a human donor in good health. The sequencing sample was made of T cells isolated from PBMCs. The chain uses TRBV7-4 and TRBJ2-3, with D perhaps TRBD2 (5 bases). The CDR3 spells CAGPGDGDTQYF. The DNA of the CDR3 is TGTGCCGGACCCGGGGATGGAGATACGCAGTATTTT.